Following are 24 T cell receptor beta chains from one sample sequenced in a study of circulating and synovial CD4+ cells in juvenile arthritis (dated by TCRdb to the mid-2010s). Receptor amplification or capture employed the immunoSEQ multiplex PCR assay. TCRdb stores this immuneACCESS table with in-frame sequences only. Part of the clones is absent; in the studies checked, under half of the shortfall reflects unresolved V genes, and no reason is known for the rest. This sample holds 30,000 to 40,000 clones; about 95% were observed only once. In total, the top ten clones hold 0.6% to 0.85% of the sample. The source material was CD4+ T cells from blood. The origin of the receptors is a human donor with juvenile idiopathic arthritis.

The V and J genes are TRBV5-1 and TRBJ2-3; the match to TRBD2 covers 12 bases. V lost 2 bases to trimming and J lost 6 bases; unmatched junction nucleotides: 1. Germline V CDR1 and CDR2: SGHRS, YFSETQ. The CDR3 spans 14 residues. DNA of the CDR3: TGCGCCAGCAGCTTCACTAGCGGGGGGGATACGCAGTATTTT. Amino acid sequence: CASSFTSGGDTQYF. The whole variable domain, filled in from reference TRBV5-1 and TRBJ2-3, reads KAGVTQTPRYLIKTRGQQVTLSCSPISGHRSVSWYQQTPGQGLQFLFEYFSETQRNKGNFPGRFSGRQFSNSRSEMNVSTLELGDSALYLCASSFTSGGDTQYFGPGTRLTVL.

The chain couples TRBV25-1 to TRBJ2-1, with a weak D call TRBD2 (5 bases). This CDR3 has 15 amino acids. V lost 4 bases, J lost 10 bases, and 20 bases lay in between. Germline-derived CDR1 and CDR2 are MGHDK and SYGVNS. The DNA for the CDR3 is TGTGCCAGCAGTGCCACTAGAAGCCACCCCGGGGAGCAGTTCTTC. Protein: CASSATRSHPGEQFF.

Comments on this clone: At the DNA level, this CDR3 is encoded by other sequences in the same sample as well. The rearrangement joins TRBV10-3 to TRBJ2-1; 13 nucleotides align to TRBD2. Germline V gene lookup returns CDR1 ENHRY and CDR2 SYGVKD. CDR3 length equals 14 residues. V lost 4 bases to trimming and J lost 7 bases; unmatched junction nucleotides: 1. CDR3 loop: CAISAGLAGNEQFF. CDR3 sequence (DNA): TGTGCCATCAGTGCGGGACTAGCGGGGAATGAGCAGTTCTTC.

The chain links TRBV30 to TRBJ2-5; D ambiguous. This CDR3 contains 11 residues. Germline loops: CDR1 GTSNPN, CDR2 SVGIG (reference sequence). V was cut by 3 bases and J by 7 bases, with 9 bases left in between. Here the CDR3 reads CAWSPSGTQYF. The CDR3 DNA sequence: TGTGCCTGGAGCCCCTCAGGGACCCAGTACTTC.

This clone was seen only once. The chain joins TRBV19 to TRBJ1-2; perhaps TRBD1 as D (6 bases). V was trimmed by 1 base and J by 4 bases, leaving 10 bases between them. CDR3 length: 14 residues. CDR1 and CDR2 from the germline V gene are LNHDA and SQIVND (reference sequence). CDR3 coding DNA: TGTGCCAGTAGTATAGCGCGGGGGCCCTATGGCTACACCTTC. It specifies CASSIARGPYGYTF.

The chain has TRBV14 and TRBJ2-7; 7 positions match TRBD2. In germline, CDR1 is SGHDN, CDR2 FVKESK. V lost 4 bases, J lost 2 bases, and 8 bases stayed unmatched. The CDR3 has 15 residues. The CDR3 spells CASSRKYGGTYEQYF. As DNA, the CDR3 is TGTGCCAGCAGCCGAAAATACGGGGGGACCTACGAGCAGTACTTC.

The V call is TRBV10-3, the J call TRBJ2-3, with D possibly TRBD2 on 6 matching bases. V lost 8 bases and J 3 bases, leaving 18 bases between the germline ends. Per germline, CDR1 ENHRY and CDR2 SYGVKD. CDR3 length equals 15 residues. CDR3 in amino acids: CAIRGAGPTTDTQYF. The CDR3 coding sequence is TGTGCCATCCGGGGCGCGGGACCAACTACAGATACGCAGTATTTT.

The V gene is TRBV6-6, the J gene TRBJ2-3; 7 bases match TRBD2. The CDR3 is 15 residues long. The germline gives CDR1 MNHNY, CDR2 SVGAGI (reference sequence). Unmatched junction bases numbered 6, after V lost 3 bases and J lost 3 bases. The CDR3 loop reads CASSYVSGATDTQYF. CDR3 sequence (DNA): TGTGCCAGCAGTTATGTAAGCGGGGCAACAGATACGCAGTATTTT.

V gene TRBV10-1 combines with J gene TRBJ2-5; 7 nucleotides line up with TRBD2. The germline V gene has CDR1 WNHNN and CDR2 SYGVQD (reference sequence). The V and J ends lost 0 bases and 5 bases, in that order; junction bases with no gene match: 12. The CDR3 loop spans 17 amino acids. The CDR3 protein is CASSESRAGLVGETQYF. CDR3 DNA sequence: TGCGCCAGCAGTGAGTCGAGAGCGGGGTTGGTAGGGGAGACCCAGTACTTC.

The chain carries TRBV5-1 and TRBJ2-5; no firm D call. This CDR3 comprises 13 residues. Deletions cut 2 bases from V and 0 bases from J, with 5 bases between. Germline assignment: CDR1 SGHRS and CDR2 YFSETQ. CDR3 in amino acids: CASSFTDQETQYF. The CDR3 DNA sequence: TGCGCCAGCAGCTTTACAGACCAAGAGACCCAGTACTTC.

The chain is built from TRBV7-6 and TRBJ1-5; D is perhaps TRBD1 (6 bases). CDR3 size: 16 residues. V was pared by 0 bases and J by 5 bases, with 14 bases between. Germline V CDR1 and CDR2: SGHVS, FNYEAQ. The CDR3, as DNA: TGTGCCAGCAGCTTAGCGATACGAGGGGGGGATCAGCCCCAGCATTTT. Its protein is CASSLAIRGGDQPQHF.

J is TRBJ2-1 and V is TRBV20-1; D gene ambiguous. Germline V gene data show CDR1 as DFQATT and CDR2 as SNEGSKA (reference sequence). V lost 6 bases and J 4 bases, leaving 7 bases between the germline ends. The CDR3 is 11 amino acids. CDR3 in DNA: TGCAGTGCGCCTCAGTACAATGAGCAGTTCTTC. This translates into CSAPQYNEQFF.

The rearrangement uses TRBV28 and TRBJ2-5; TRBD1 agrees at 7 bases. The CDR3 loop spans 16 amino acids. The V segment lost 5 bases and the J segment 5 bases; nucleotides outside the gene matches: 14. Germline CDR1 is MDHEN and CDR2 is SYDVKM. The CDR3: CASSPLTGVVRETQYF. The CDR3 DNA is TGTGCCAGCAGTCCACTAACAGGGGTGGTGAGGGAGACCCAGTACTTC. The complete variable domain, with remaining parts taken from reference TRBV28 and TRBJ2-5, reads DVKVTQSSRYLVKRTGEKVFLECVQDMDHENMFWYRQDPGLGLRLIYFSYDVKMKEKGDIPEGYSVSREKKERFSLILESASTNQTSMYLCASSPLTGVVRETQYFGPGTRLLVL.

V and J are TRBV6-4 and TRBJ2-7; TRBD1 matches at 7 bases. Unmatched junction bases numbered 28, after V lost 2 bases and J lost 0 bases. The CDR3 is 23 amino acids. Germline lookup yields CDR1 MRHNA and CDR2 SNTAGT. CDR3 DNA sequence: TGTGCCAGCAGTGACGTGGGACGCGGCCCTCAGACAGGGTCCAGAACCTCCTCCTACGAGCAGTACTTC. Translation: CASSDVGRGPQTGSRTSSYEQYF.

The chain employs TRBV11-2 and TRBJ1-6; weak D call: TRBD1 (5 bases). Trimming shortened V by 4 bases and J by 10 bases, and 11 bases separated the two germline ends. CDR3 length: 13 amino acids. Germline V gene sequence: CDR1 SGHAT, CDR2 FQNNGV. CDR3 amino acids: CASSSGYRSPLHF. The CDR3 bases are TGTGCCAGCAGCTCAGGGTACAGGTCACCCCTCCACTTT.

V usage is TRBV10-3 and J usage is TRBJ1-5, with D maybe TRBD1 (5 bases). The CDR3 loop spans 15 amino acids. Trimming shortened V by 0 bases and J by 0 bases, and 6 bases separated the two germline ends. Germline assignment: CDR1 ENHRY and CDR2 SYGVKD. The CDR3 bases are TGTGCCATCAGTGAGTCACAGGTTAGCAATCAGCCCCAGCATTTT. Translated, it gives CAISESQVSNQPQHF.

V usage is TRBV18 and J usage is TRBJ2-7; TRBD2 aligns across 9 bases. The germline V gene has CDR1 KGHSH and CDR2 LQKENI. This CDR3 comprises 14 residues. V lost 6 bases, J lost 5 bases, and 8 bases stayed unmatched. The CDR3 DNA reads as TGTGCCAGCTCCTCCAGCGGGGGGCTCGACGAGCAGTACTTC. Translation: CASSSSGGLDEQYF.

The rearrangement links TRBV4-1 to TRBJ2-4; no clear D. The CDR3 runs 14 residues. Trimming stripped 0 bases from V and 8 bases from J, with 11 bases between. Germline CDR1 MGHRA, CDR2 YSYEKL. CDR3 region: CASSQEPALDIQYF. For the CDR3, the DNA is TGCGCCAGCAGCCAAGAGCCCGCGTTGGACATTCAGTACTTC.

This chain links TRBV27 with TRBJ2-7; TRBD1 is a possible D gene (5 bases). The germline gives CDR1 MNHEY, CDR2 SMNVEV (reference sequence). V dropped 0 bases and J dropped 0 bases, with 6 bases sitting between them. The CDR3 runs to 14 residues. The CDR3 reads CASSLSDSSYEQYF. CDR3 in DNA: TGTGCCAGCAGTTTATCAGACAGCTCCTACGAGCAGTACTTC.

This rearrangement joins TRBV5-4 to TRBJ1-2, with D possibly being TRBD1 (6 bases). From germline, CDR1 is SGHNT and CDR2 YYREEE (reference sequence). This CDR3 is 14 amino acids long. Trimming removed 1 base from V and 3 bases from J, with 10 bases in between. This CDR3 is CASSLNRADYGYTF. As DNA, the CDR3 is TGTGCCAGCAGCTTGAACAGGGCAGACTATGGCTACACCTTC.

The chain joins TRBV18 to TRBJ1-4, with D tentatively TRBD1 (6 bases). Germline CDR1 reads KGHSH; CDR2 reads LQKENI. V lost 3 bases and J 4 bases, leaving 12 bases between the germline ends. The CDR3 consists of 15 residues. The CDR3 region has the DNA TGTGCCAGCTCACCCCGACAGGCGATTAATGAAAAACTGTTTTTT. As protein: CASSPRQAINEKLFF.

This chain links TRBV5-4 with TRBJ2-7; tentatively, D is TRBD2 (5 bases). The V gene's germline CDR1 is SGHNT and CDR2 YYREEE (reference sequence). V was cut by 0 bases and J by 4 bases, with 11 bases left in between. There are 14 residues in the CDR3. The CDR3 loop is CASSLEVSEYEQYF. CDR3 nucleotide sequence: TGTGCCAGCAGCTTGGAGGTTAGCGAGTACGAGCAGTACTTC.

In regard to this clone: Different DNA sequences within this sample yield the same CDR3. The chain uses TRBV2 and TRBJ1-6; TRBD1 matches 8 bases. CDR3 size: 12 residues. V dropped 9 bases and J dropped 7; count of bases not matched to a gene: 2. Per the germline V gene, CDR1 is SNHLY and CDR2 is FYNNEI. The CDR3 nucleotides are TGTGCCAGACAGGGGGGAAATTCACCCCTCCACTTT. Amino acids: CARQGGNSPLHF. Variable domain in full (rest from reference TRBV2 and TRBJ1-6): EPEVTQTPSHQVTQMGQEVILRCVPISNHLYFYWYRQILGQKVEFLVSFYNNEISEKSEIFDDQFSVERPDGSNFTLKIRSTKLEDSAMYFCARQGGNSPLHFGNGTRLTVT.

The V gene is TRBV6-4, the J gene TRBJ1-1; TRBD1 might be the D (6 bases). Trimming pared 2 bases from V and 1 base from J, leaving 8 bases between. The CDR3 contains 14 residues. Germline lookup yields CDR1 MRHNA and CDR2 SNTAGT. CDR3 bases: TGTGCCAGCAGTGACACGGACAGGAACACTGAAGCTTTCTTT. It specifies CASSDTDRNTEAFF.